One TCR beta chain is described in this entry. What it binds is not known. V lost 3 bases to trimming and J lost 4 bases, with 12 bases between them. The CDR3 contains 15 residues. Germline CDR1 and CDR2: LNHNV and YYDKDF (reference sequence). The data were produced by immunoSEQ multiplex PCR, yet TCRdb's version contains in-frame clones alone and is incomplete. This sample has 30,000 to 40,000 clones, with about 89% found just once. This entry is derived from a study of regulatory and conventional T cells in RAG deficiency. Study-level points and caveats: Omenn patients showed >85% Treg-Tconv overlap and shorter CDR3 lengths.

These data were also reused for a study on regulatory T cells. That work adds: Amplification used 52 TRBV primers and 13 TRBJ primers. Patient repertoires had restricted TRB V-J pairs and skewed V and J usage, most in Tregs.

Sequenced material: CD8+ T cells sorted from blood. This TCR was sampled from a human donor in good health. The chain combines TRBV15 with TRBJ1-4, with D unclear. The CDR3 sequence: CATSSIRALNEKLFF. The CDR3 DNA is TGTGCCACCAGCAGTATACGGGCCCTTAATGAAAAACTGTTTTTT.